Sequencing of this TCR beta chain was carried out in a study of control samples from healthy donors and cancer patients. Generated by immunoSEQ multiplex PCR, the TCRdb table keeps only in-frame clones and is missing some. This sample has about 130,000 clones; more than 80% occur once, and the top ten carry roughly 2.5%. Germline V gene sequence: CDR1 SNHLY, CDR2 FYNNEI. This CDR3 is built from 17 residues. V shed 2 bases and J shed 4 bases, with 17 bases lying between them. This chain connects TRBV2 to TRBJ1-4; a possible D gene is TRBD1 (5 bases). The receptor was derived from a man aged 40-49 years in good health. Sequenced sample: blood. The CDR3 region is CASSEWSFGGDNEKLFF. The CDR3 DNA is TGTGCCAGCAGTGAATGGTCTTTTGGGGGGGATAATGAAAAACTGTTTTTT.